This T cell receptor (beta chain) is from a study of regulatory T cells in long-lasting Graves disease. Points from the study as a whole: The work looked only at peripheral blood and did not look at thyroid tissue. The persistent group shared 2,500 or so public clonotypes, more than the approximately 890 shared by new patients.

The authors built TCR beta libraries using iRepertoire HTBI primers and Arm-PCR of CDR3 regions. Via MiXCR, TCRdb re-called the multiplex PCR reads, giving one row per CDR3 protein. Here the sample spans about 460,000 distinct CDR3 sequences, approximately 22% being singletons. As for this clonotype: The antigen remains unidentified. Being one base from a much bigger clone, this may be a read error.

The V gene's germline CDR1 is ENHRY and CDR2 SYGVKD. The CDR3 is made up of 14 amino acids. V was shortened by 6 bases and J by 5 bases, with 16 bases between the two germline ends. Regarding time point: persistent/refractory GD, antithyroid drugs over 5 years with positive TRAb. Isolated PBMC RNA provided the starting material for the TCR library. The chain carries TRBV10-3 and TRBJ1-1; weak D call: TRBD1 (5 bases). This clonotype was sampled from a female donor with Graves disease. This specimen consisted of peripheral blood mononuclear cells (PBMCs), obtained when the disease was refractory, from a patient treated with antithyroid drugs. The DNA of the CDR3 is TGTGCCATCAGCCCCGGGACGGAAGGGACTGAAGCTTTCTTT. As protein: CAISPGTEGTEAFF.